This entry lists 19 T cell receptor beta chains sequenced from one sample in a study of regulatory T cells in long-lasting Graves disease. Through Arm-PCR of CDR3 regions and iRepertoire HTBI primers, TCR beta libraries were built. TCRdb reprocessed the multiplex PCR reads via MiXCR and lists one record per CDR3 protein. The sample yields about 530,000 distinct CDR3 sequences, 15% to 20% seen once. This sample's time point: newly diagnosed GD, antithyroid drugs for less than 3 months. There was RNA extracted from PBMCs, and the TCR library was made from it. This sample also belongs to another study, concerning T cells in Graves' hyperthyroidism and ophthalmopathy.

The sequenced sample was peripheral blood mononuclear cells (PBMCs), obtained at new diagnosis, from a patient treated with antithyroid drugs. These receptors were obtained from a woman aged 40-65 years with Graves disease.

Turning to this clonotype: Possible read error: a much larger clone is one base away. The chain employs TRBV7-2 and TRBJ2-1; 11 positions agree with TRBD1. The CDR3 covers 15 residues. Germline assignment: CDR1 SGHTA and CDR2 FQGNSA. The CDR3 DNA reads TGTGCCAGCAGCTGGGGGACAGGGGGATACAATAAGCAGTTCTTC. Encoded protein: CASSWGTGGYNKQFF.

The chain's CDR3 is CASSLELTSDGYTF. The CDR3 coding sequence is TGCGCCAGCAGCTTGGAGCTCACTTCGGATGGCTACACCTTC. V usage is TRBV5-1 and J usage is TRBJ1-2; D remains unclear. Trimming stripped 0 bases from V and 6 bases from J, with 12 bases between. Germline loops: CDR1 SGHRS, CDR2 YFSETQ. The CDR3 is made up of 14 amino acids.

The table lists this clonotype with many counts. This chain uses TRBV5-6 with TRBJ1-1; tentative D call: TRBD1 (6 bases). Germline-derived CDR1 and CDR2 are SGHDT and YYEEEE. The CDR3 extends over 14 amino acids. Between the trimmed V and J ends, which lost 4 bases and 2 bases, there was a span of 12 bases. The CDR3 loop reads CASSRGQLNTEAFF. DNA of the CDR3: TGTGCCAGCAGCAGAGGACAGTTAAACACTGAAGCTTTCTTT.

This clonotype has a count of ten or more. This chain joins TRBV2 and TRBJ1-4; 9 bases map to TRBD1. Trimming at V came to 6 bases and at J to 8 bases, leaving 7 bases not matched to a gene. There are 14 residues in the CDR3. In germline, CDR1 is SNHLY, CDR2 FYNNEI. The CDR3 reads CASRDRDRDEKLFF. Here the CDR3 DNA reads TGTGCCAGCAGAGACCGGGACAGGGACGAAAAACTGTTTTTT.

This clonotype was observed many times. The chain employs TRBV28 and TRBJ2-7; no clear D. The V gene lost 5 bases and the J gene lost 8 bases, with 13 bases spanning the gap. The germline V gene has CDR1 MDHEN and CDR2 SYDVKM. CDR3 size: 12 residues. Here the CDR3 reads CASSGVLDKQYF. CDR3 coding DNA: TGTGCCAGCAGTGGAGTTTTGGATAAGCAGTACTTC.

This clonotype was seen only a few times. V gene TRBV6-2 or TRBV6-3 combines with J gene TRBJ2-1; 7 positions match TRBD1. This CDR3 is built from 13 residues. CDR1 MNHEY and CDR2 SVGEGT come from the germline V gene. The trim removed 6 bases at V and 12 bases at J, leaving 11 bases unmatched. The CDR3 loop reads CASRNQGGGTQFF. CDR3 sequence (DNA): TGTGCCAGCAGAAACCAAGGGGGCGGCACGCAGTTCTTC.

This clonotype was detected a few times. This chain links TRBV3-1 with TRBJ2-2; 9 bases align to TRBD2. This CDR3 has 14 residues. Germline lookup yields CDR1 LGHDT and CDR2 YNNKEL (reference sequence). After removal of 11 bases from V and 1 base from J, the junction contained 5 bases not matched to a gene. CDR3 DNA sequence: TGTGCCTCGGCGGGGGGGGTGAACACCGGGGAGCTGTTTTTT. This sequence encodes CASAGGVNTGELFF.

This clonotype has just a few counts. V gene TRBV14 combines with J gene TRBJ2-3, with TRBD2 as a possible D gene (5 bases). Trimming removed 3 bases at V and 0 bases at J, with 13 bases between. This CDR3 spans 16 amino acids. Germline V gives CDR1 SGHDN, CDR2 FVKESK. The DNA for the CDR3 is TGTGCCAGCAGCCAGGAGCGGTGGGCTAGCACAGATACGCAGTATTTT. It translates to CASSQERWASTDTQYF.

Many counts were recorded for this clonotype. The V and J genes are TRBV6-1 and TRBJ1-2, with 8 bases identical to TRBD1. This CDR3 has 13 amino acids. Losses at the gene ends were 6 bases for V and 8 bases for J; bases not matched to a gene: 8. CDR1 and CDR2 (germline): MNHNS, SASEGT. The CDR3 is CASSGQGSTGYTF. The DNA of the CDR3 is TGTGCCAGCAGCGGACAGGGTTCCACCGGCTACACCTTC.

A word on this clonotype: As the CDR3 is not closed by the conserved phenylalanine or tryptophan, this likely results from a read error. The gene calls are TRBV4-1 and TRBJ2-7; TRBD2 might be the D (6 bases). The CDR3 spans 15 residues. CDR1 and CDR2 from the germline V gene are MGHRA and YSYEKL. The V end was cut by 4 bases, the J end by 2 bases, with 15 bases between. As DNA, the CDR3 is TGCGCCAGCAGCCGACTAGGAGGATCCACCTACGAGCAGTACCTC. Its translation is CASSRLGGSTYEQYL.

This clonotype was seen repeatedly, ten times or more. The chain joins TRBV10-3 to TRBJ1-1; a possible D gene is TRBD1 (5 bases). This CDR3 contains 16 residues. Germline CDR1 is ENHRY and CDR2 is SYGVKD. The V end was cut by 4 bases, the J end by 0 bases, with 15 bases between. In DNA form, the CDR3 reads TGTGCCATCAGTGGGGGGTCCTCACTTTTGAACACTGAAGCTTTCTTT. It translates to CAISGGSSLLNTEAFF.

This clonotype was recorded a few times. The chain recombines TRBV6-1 with TRBJ1-2, with D maybe TRBD1 (5 bases). Trimming removed 2 bases at V and 7 bases at J, with 11 bases between. The CDR3 runs 13 residues. Germline V gene lookup returns CDR1 MNHNS and CDR2 SASEGT. The CDR3 DNA is TGTGCCAGCAGTGAAATCAGGGAAGGTGGCTACACCTTC. Translating gives CASSEIREGGYTF.

Only a few counts were recorded for this clonotype. The DNA for the CDR3 is TGTGCCAGCTCACCATTGAATACAGGCTCGAACTACGAGCAGTACTTC. The encoded protein is CASSPLNTGSNYEQYF. The rearrangement uses TRBV18 and TRBJ2-7, with a weak D call TRBD1 (5 bases). CDR1 is KGHSH, CDR2 LQKENI, per germline. The CDR3 runs to 16 residues. Trimming stripped 2 bases from V and 3 bases from J, with 17 bases between.

This sequence joins TRBV5-1 and TRBJ2-1; 9 nucleotides match TRBD2. The CDR3 sequence is 14 residues long. Germline V gene lookup returns CDR1 SGHRS and CDR2 YFSETQ. V lost 2 bases to trimming and J lost 10 bases; unmatched junction nucleotides: 7. CDR3 DNA: TGCGCCAGCAGCTTTGATGGGACTAGCAGCGAGCAGTTCTTC. Translating it yields CASSFDGTSSEQFF.

At least ten counts were recorded for this clonotype. The chain links TRBV11-3 to TRBJ1-2; 7 bases are a match to TRBD1. CDR3 length: 14 amino acids. J gave up 4 bases and V 5 bases, and 7 bases lay outside the gene matches. Germline CDR1 SGHNT, CDR2 YENEEA. In DNA form, the CDR3 reads TGTGCCAGCAGCCTCGAGGGACAGACCTATGGCTACACCTTC. Amino acids: CASSLEGQTYGYTF.

This clonotype has only a few counts. This sequence joins TRBV18 and TRBJ2-5; 7 nucleotides agree with TRBD1. CDR1 KGHSH and CDR2 LQKENI come from the germline V gene. Trimming removed 2 bases from V and 5 bases from J; junction bases left unmatched: 11. The CDR3 consists of 16 residues. Here the CDR3 DNA reads TGTGCCAGCTCACCATCCACAGGGGCCAGGCGGGAGACCCAGTACTTC. As protein: CASSPSTGARRETQYF.

CDR3 in DNA: TGCGCCAGCAGCCAGCTGGGACTGCCTCAGGAGACCCAGTACTTC. Translating gives CASSQLGLPQETQYF. The chain carries TRBV4-1 and TRBJ2-5; TRBD2 might be the D (6 bases). Trimming cost V 3 bases and J 5 bases, with 16 bases left between them. Germline CDR1 MGHRA, CDR2 YSYEKL. The CDR3 runs 15 residues.

This clonotype was recorded at least ten times. V and J are TRBV6-1 and TRBJ1-1; possibly TRBD1 for D (6 bases). The CDR3 contains 12 residues. Trimming took 7 bases from V and 4 from J, leaving 10 bases between them. Germline CDR1 is MNHNS and CDR2 is SASEGT. The CDR3 DNA reads as TGTGCCAGCACCCGAGGGGGCACTGAAGCTTTCTTT. The encoded protein is CASTRGGTEAFF.

This clonotype has just a few counts. This sequence joins TRBV14 and TRBJ2-3, with unresolved D. Germline lookup yields CDR1 SGHDN and CDR2 FVKESK. Trimming left V 0 bases short and J 8 bases short, with 6 bases between. This CDR3 region has 12 residues. CDR3 sequence: CASSQDRVTQYF. The CDR3 bases are TGTGCCAGCAGCCAAGATCGAGTTACGCAGTATTTT.